A selection of T cell receptor beta chains follows, all from one sample in a study of blood T cell repertoires in COVID-19. Sequencing used immunoSEQ multiplex PCR; TCRdb keeps in-frame clones, though not all of them. The sample holds more than 150,000 clones, 86% seen once. Sequenced input: peripheral blood. The receptors were gathered from a man between 65 and 80 years old with active or convalescent COVID-19. Each CDR3 is given with its conserved first and last residue. D genes are given only for firm matches. Not all rows give a size; the values are once, few, many and, for expanded clones, a class.

cdr3_nt cdr3_aa d_call v_call clone_size j_call
TGTGCCAGCAGCGGACCCCGGGACAGGGGTTATGGCTACACCTTC CASSGPRDRGYGYTF TRBD1 TRBV9 many TRBJ1-2
TGCGCCAGCAGCTTCTCGGACAGCGAGGCATCACCCCTCCACTTT CASSFSDSEASPLHF . TRBV5-1 . TRBJ1-6
TGTGCCACCAGTGTCGCTAGCGGGAGAGACTACAATGAGCAGTTCTTC CATSVASGRDYNEQFF TRBD2 TRBV24-1 . TRBJ2-1
TGCAGCGTTGACATAAGCAGGGGCGAGGATACGCAGTATTTT CSVDISRGEDTQYF . TRBV29-1 few TRBJ2-3
TGTGCCAGCAGCTTAAGGAGGGGGGGACAGGGCAACGAGCAGTACTTC CASSLRRGGQGNEQYF TRBD1 TRBV7-6 once TRBJ2-7
TGTGCCAGTACTGGGAGGGGTATGTATGGCTACACCTTC CASTGRGMYGYTF . TRBV6-5 . TRBJ1-2
TGTGCCAGCAGCTTGGGTCCTAGCGGGAGGGATAGCACAGATACGCAGTATTTT CASSLGPSGRDSTDTQYF TRBD2 TRBV5-4 once TRBJ2-3
TGTGCCTGGAGTGTAGGAGGGGGCGTTACAGATACGCAGTATTTT CAWSVGGGVTDTQYF . TRBV30 . TRBJ2-3
TGTGCCAGCAGTTTCGCGGACACCGGGGAGCTGTTTTTT CASSFADTGELFF . TRBV12-3/TRBV12-4 once TRBJ2-2
TGCAGCGTTGTAGACGGGGGCAATCAGCCCCAGCATTTT CSVVDGGNQPQHF . TRBV29-1 . TRBJ1-5
TGTGCCAGCAGTTACGACAGGGCGACTAATGAAAAACTGTTTTTT CASSYDRATNEKLFF TRBD1 TRBV6-6 . TRBJ1-4
TGTGCCAGCAGCTCACAGGGGTATGGCTACACCTTC CASSSQGYGYTF TRBD1 TRBV11-2 . TRBJ1-2
TGCAGCGTTGGGGGGCTGCGTCCGGGGACTGAAGCTTTCTTT CSVGGLRPGTEAFF . TRBV29-1 once TRBJ1-1
TGCGCCAGCAGTCAATCCAGGCCGAAGGACGGCGGGAAACTGTTTTTT CASSQSRPKDGGKLFF . TRBV23-1 . TRBJ1-4
TGTGCCAGCAGGTTGACTAGCGGCCATTTGGAGACCCAGTACTTC CASRLTSGHLETQYF TRBD2 TRBV6-5 . TRBJ2-5
TGTGCCAGCAGCCAAGGAAGGGGTGAGCAGTTCTTC CASSQGRGEQFF . TRBV14 few TRBJ2-1
TGTGCCAGCAGCTCCGTGAACACTGAAGCTTTCTTT CASSSVNTEAFF . TRBV5-4 . TRBJ1-1
TGTGCCAGCTCACCAGCGACAGGAGACTCTAACTATGGCTACACCTTC CASSPATGDSNYGYTF . TRBV18 few TRBJ1-2
TGTGCCAGCAGCTCCATAGACCTCTCCCTGGACAACGGCTACACCTTC CASSSIDLSLDNGYTF . TRBV7-9 . TRBJ1-2
TGCGCCAGCAGCCCTGGGACAGGGTCGTCTCTGAACACTGAAGCTTTCTTT CASSPGTGSSLNTEAFF TRBD1 TRBV4-3 . TRBJ1-1
TGTGCCAGCAGCTCTAGGGCAGGGACACCGAAGACTAACTATGGCTACACCTTC CASSSRAGTPKTNYGYTF . TRBV14 . TRBJ1-2
TGTGCCAGCAGTTACCCGGGGCGGGGGGAAGCTTTCTTT CASSYPGRGEAFF . TRBV6-5 . TRBJ1-1
TGTGCCAGCAGCAAAGGAAAAATCCTAGCTAACTATGGCTACACCTTC CASSKGKILANYGYTF . TRBV21-1 . TRBJ1-2
TGTGCCAGCAGCATTACCCCGACAGGGGTAGAGACCCAGTACTTC CASSITPTGVETQYF TRBD1 TRBV7-2 . TRBJ2-5
TGTGCCAGCAGTTACCCCCCAGGACAGGGCACAGATACGCAGTATTTT CASSYPPGQGTDTQYF TRBD1 TRBV6-2/TRBV6-3 . TRBJ2-3
TGTGCCAGCAGCTTAGGACAGGCGAGCTCCTACGAGCAGTACTTC CASSLGQASSYEQYF . TRBV7-2 . TRBJ2-7
TGTGCTAGTGGTCCTACGGCGGAGCAGGGGGCCAAGGTCTATGGCTACACCTTC CASGPTAEQGAKVYGYTF TRBD1 TRBV12-5 once TRBJ1-2
TGTGCCAGCAGTCCCGAGGTTTTCAGGGGGATACCTGGGGCCAACGTCCTGACTTTC CASSPEVFRGIPGANVLTF TRBD1 TRBV6-2/TRBV6-3 . TRBJ2-6
TGCAGCGTTTTACAGGGATCGGAGACCCAGTACTTC CSVLQGSETQYF . TRBV29-1 once TRBJ2-5
TGTGCCAGCTCACGCGGACTCTCCTACAATGAGCAGTTCTTC CASSRGLSYNEQFF . TRBV18 . TRBJ2-1
TGTGCCAGCAGTGGAGAATTTGGGACAGGGCGGTTTATTGGAAACACCATATATTTT CASSGEFGTGRFIGNTIYF TRBD1 TRBV6-1 . TRBJ1-3
TGTGCCTGGAGTGTAAAACCGGCCCAGTACTTC CAWSVKPAQYF . TRBV30 . TRBJ2-5
TGTGCCAGTAGTATATGGGGGGGCGCGAACTATGGCTACACCTTC CASSIWGGANYGYTF . TRBV19 . TRBJ1-2
TGTGCCAGTAGTTCAACCGGGACAGGGTGGACTGAAGCTTTCTTT CASSSTGTGWTEAFF TRBD1 TRBV19 . TRBJ1-1
TGTGCCAGCAGGGGGCGGGGCGGGAGGAGGAACAATGAGCAGTTCTTC CASRGRGGRRNNEQFF TRBD2 TRBV27 . TRBJ2-1
TGTGCCAGCAGTTCACAGGGGAACTATCATGGCTACACCTTC CASSSQGNYHGYTF TRBD1 TRBV6-5 . TRBJ1-2
TGTGCCAGCAGCCGACCGGGACAGGGCACTCATACGCAGTATTTT CASSRPGQGTHTQYF TRBD1 TRBV27 . TRBJ2-3
TGTGCCAGCAGCCAAGTCTGGGGCGCAGGGAAACTGTTTTTT CASSQVWGAGKLFF . TRBV7-2 once TRBJ1-4
TGTGCCAGCAGCCAAGGACAGGATGGGGGCTACACCTTC CASSQGQDGGYTF . TRBV3-1/TRBV3-2 . TRBJ1-2